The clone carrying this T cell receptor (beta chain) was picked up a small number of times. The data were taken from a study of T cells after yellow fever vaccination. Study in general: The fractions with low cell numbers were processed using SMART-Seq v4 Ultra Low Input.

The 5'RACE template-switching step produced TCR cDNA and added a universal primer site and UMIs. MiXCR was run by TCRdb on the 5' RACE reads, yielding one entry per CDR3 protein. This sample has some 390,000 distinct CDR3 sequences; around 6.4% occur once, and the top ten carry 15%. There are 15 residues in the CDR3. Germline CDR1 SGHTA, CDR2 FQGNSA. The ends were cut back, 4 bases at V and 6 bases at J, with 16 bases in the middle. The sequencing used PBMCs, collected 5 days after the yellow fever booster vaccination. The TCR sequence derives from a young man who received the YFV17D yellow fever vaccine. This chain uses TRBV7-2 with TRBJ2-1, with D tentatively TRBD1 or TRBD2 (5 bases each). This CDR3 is CASSSPGREFNEQFF. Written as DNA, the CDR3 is TGTGCCAGCAGCTCGCCGGGACGGGAATTCAATGAGCAGTTCTTC.